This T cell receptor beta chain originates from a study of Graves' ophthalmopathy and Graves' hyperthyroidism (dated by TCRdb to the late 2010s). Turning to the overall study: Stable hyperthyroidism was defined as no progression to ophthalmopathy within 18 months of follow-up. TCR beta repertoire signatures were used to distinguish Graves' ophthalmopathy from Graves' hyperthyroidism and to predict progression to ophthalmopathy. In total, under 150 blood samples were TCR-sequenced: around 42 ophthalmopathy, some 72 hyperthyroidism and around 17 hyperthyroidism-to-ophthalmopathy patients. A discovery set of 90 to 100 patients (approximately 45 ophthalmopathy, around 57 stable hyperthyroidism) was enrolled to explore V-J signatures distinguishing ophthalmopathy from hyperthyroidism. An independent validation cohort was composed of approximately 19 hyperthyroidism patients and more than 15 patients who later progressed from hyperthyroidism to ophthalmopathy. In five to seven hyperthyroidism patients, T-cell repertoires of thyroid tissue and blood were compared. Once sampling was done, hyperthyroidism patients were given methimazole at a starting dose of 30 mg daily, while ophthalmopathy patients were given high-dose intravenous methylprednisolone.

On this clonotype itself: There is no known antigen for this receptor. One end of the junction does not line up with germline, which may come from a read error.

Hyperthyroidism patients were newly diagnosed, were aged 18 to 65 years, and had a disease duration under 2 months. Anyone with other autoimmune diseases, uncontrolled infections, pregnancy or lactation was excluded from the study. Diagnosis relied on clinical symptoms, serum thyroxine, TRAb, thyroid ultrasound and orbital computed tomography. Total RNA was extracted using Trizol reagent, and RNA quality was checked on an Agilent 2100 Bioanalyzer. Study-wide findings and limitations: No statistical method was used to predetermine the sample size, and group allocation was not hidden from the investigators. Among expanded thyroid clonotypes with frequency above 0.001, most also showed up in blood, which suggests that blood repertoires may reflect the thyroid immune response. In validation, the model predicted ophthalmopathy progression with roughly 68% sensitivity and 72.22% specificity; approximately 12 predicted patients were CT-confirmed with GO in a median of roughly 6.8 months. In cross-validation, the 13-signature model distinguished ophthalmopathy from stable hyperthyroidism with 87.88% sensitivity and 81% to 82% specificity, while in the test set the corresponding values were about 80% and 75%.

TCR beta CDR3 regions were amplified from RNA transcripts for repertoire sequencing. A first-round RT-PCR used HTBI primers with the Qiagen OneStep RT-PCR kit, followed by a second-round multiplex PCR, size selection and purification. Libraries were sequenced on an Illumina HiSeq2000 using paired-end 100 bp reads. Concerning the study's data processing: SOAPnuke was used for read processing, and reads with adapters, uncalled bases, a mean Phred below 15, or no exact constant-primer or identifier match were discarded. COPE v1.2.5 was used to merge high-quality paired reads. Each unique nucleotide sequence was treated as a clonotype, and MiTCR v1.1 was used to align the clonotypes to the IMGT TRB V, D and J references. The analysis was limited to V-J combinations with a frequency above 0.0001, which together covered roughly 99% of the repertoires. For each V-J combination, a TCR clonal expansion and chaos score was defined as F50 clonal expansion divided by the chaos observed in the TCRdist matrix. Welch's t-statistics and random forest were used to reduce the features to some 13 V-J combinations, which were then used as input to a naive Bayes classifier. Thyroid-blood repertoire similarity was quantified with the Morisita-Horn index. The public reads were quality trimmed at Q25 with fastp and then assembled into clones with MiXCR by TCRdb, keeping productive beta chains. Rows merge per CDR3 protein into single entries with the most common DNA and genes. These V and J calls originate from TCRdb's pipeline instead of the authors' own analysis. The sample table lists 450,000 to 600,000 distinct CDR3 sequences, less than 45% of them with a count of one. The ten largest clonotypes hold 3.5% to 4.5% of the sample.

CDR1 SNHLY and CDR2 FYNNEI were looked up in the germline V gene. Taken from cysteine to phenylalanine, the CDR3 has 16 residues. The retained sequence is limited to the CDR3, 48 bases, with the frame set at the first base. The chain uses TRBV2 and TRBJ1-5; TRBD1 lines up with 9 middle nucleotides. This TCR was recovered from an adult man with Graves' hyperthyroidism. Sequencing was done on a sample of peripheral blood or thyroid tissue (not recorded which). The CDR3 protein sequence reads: CASSDHGQGSNQSQHF. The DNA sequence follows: TGTGCCAGCAGTGACCATGGACAGGGGAGTAATCAGTCCCAGCATTTT. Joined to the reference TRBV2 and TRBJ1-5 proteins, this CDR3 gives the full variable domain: EPEVTQTPSHQVTQMGQEVILRCVPISNHLYFYWYRQILGQKVEFLVSFYNNEISEKSEIFDDQFSVERPDGSNFTLKIRSTKLEDSAMYFCASSDHGQGSNQSQHFGDGTRLSIL.